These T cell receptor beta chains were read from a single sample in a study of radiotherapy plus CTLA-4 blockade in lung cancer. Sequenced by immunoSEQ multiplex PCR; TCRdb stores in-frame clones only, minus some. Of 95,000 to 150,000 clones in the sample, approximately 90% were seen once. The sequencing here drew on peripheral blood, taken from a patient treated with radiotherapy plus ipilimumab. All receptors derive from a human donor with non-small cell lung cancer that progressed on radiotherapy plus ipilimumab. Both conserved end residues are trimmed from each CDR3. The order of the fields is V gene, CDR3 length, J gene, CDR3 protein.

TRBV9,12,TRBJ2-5,ASAYGGGQETQY
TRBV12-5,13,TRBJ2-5,ASGQGLAGGETQY
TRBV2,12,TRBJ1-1,ASLKQGAHTEAF
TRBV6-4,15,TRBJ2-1,ASSESSTSGSYNEQF
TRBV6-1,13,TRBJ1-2,ASSEPTPRGARYT
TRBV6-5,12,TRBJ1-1,ASTLGGPGTEAF
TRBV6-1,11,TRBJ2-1,ASSLRGGDEQF
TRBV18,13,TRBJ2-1,ASSPRGSGNNEQF
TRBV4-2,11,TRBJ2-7,ASSRGDSYEQY
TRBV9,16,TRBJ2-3,ASSPRPPGQGFPDTQY
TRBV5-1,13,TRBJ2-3,ASSHDRGTSDTQY
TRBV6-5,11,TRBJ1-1,ASSYSGGLEAF
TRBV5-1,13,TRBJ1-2,ASSLIRTGAFDYT
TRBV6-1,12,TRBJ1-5,ASSEQDSNQPQH
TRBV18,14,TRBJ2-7,ASSPLSSGSSYEQY
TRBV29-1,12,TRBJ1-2,SVVQGSPRDGYT
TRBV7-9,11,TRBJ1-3,ASRSAPENTIY
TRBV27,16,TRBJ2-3,ASSRTYPGQGSTDTQY